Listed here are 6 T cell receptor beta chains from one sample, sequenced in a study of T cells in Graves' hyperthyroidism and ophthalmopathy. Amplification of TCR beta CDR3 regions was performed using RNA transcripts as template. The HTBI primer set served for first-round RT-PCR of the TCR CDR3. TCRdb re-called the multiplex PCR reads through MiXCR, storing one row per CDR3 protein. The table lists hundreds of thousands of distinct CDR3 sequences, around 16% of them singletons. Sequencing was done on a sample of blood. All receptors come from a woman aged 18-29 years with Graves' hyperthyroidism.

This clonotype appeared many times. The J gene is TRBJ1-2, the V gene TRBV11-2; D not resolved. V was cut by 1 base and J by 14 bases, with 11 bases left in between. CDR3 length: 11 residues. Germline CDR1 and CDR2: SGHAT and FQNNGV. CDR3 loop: CASSLGPVGTF. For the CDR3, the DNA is TGTGCCAGCAGCTTAGGGCCTGTGGGTACCTTC. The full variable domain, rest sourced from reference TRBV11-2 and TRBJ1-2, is EAGVAQSPRYKIIEKRQSVAFWCNPISGHATLYWYQQILGQGPKLLIQFQNNGVVDDSQLPKDRFSAERLKGVDSTLKIQPAKLEDSAVYLCASSLGPVGTFGSGTRLTVV.

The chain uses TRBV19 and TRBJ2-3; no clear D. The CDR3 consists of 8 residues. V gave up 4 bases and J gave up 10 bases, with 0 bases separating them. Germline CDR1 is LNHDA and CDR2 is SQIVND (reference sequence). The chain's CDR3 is CASSTQYF. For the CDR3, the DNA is TGTGCCAGTAGTACGCAGTATTTT.

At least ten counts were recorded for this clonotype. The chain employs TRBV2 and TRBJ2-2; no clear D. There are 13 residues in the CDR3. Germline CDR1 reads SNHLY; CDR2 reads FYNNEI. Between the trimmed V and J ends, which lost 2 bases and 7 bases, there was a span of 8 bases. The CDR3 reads CASSERMIGELFF. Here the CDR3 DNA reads TGTGCCAGCAGTGAACGGATGATCGGGGAGCTGTTTTTT.

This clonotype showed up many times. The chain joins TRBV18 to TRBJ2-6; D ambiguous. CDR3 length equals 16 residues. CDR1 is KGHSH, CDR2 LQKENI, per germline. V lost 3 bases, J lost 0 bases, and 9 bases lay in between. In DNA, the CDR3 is TGTGCCAGCTCACCTCAGCCTCGCTCTGGGGCCAACGTCCTGACTTTC. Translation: CASSPQPRSGANVLTF.

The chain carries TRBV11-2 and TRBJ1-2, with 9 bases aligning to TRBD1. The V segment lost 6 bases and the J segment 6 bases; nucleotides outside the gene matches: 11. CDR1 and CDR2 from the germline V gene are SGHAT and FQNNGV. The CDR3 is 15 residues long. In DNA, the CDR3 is TGTGCCAGCAGATGGCCGGGACAGGGTAGGGATGGCTACACCTTC. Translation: CASRWPGQGRDGYTF.

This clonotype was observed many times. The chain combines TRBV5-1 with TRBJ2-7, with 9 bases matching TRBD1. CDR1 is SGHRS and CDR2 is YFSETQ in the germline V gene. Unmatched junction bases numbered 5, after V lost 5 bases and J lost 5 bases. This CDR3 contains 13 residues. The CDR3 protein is CASSWDRENEQYF. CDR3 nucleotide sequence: TGCGCCAGCAGTTGGGACAGGGAGAACGAGCAGTACTTC.